The clone carrying this TCR beta chain was seen a few times. Its antigen is unidentified. This entry is derived from a study of beta chain features in type 1 diabetes. Study results and limitations: Across patients, naive, central memory and Treg TCRB repertoires exhibited apparently greater similarity than was observed across healthy donors. A potential influence of HLA type upon TCRB rearrangement remained unresolved herein.

Germline lookup yields CDR1 SEHNR and CDR2 FQNEAQ (reference sequence). There are 16 residues in the CDR3. Between the trimmed V and J ends, which lost 4 bases and 0 bases, there was a span of 15 bases. Isolated RNA was reverse transcribed in full, so expressed TCRB transcripts were sequenced. The repertoire was sequenced with immunoSEQ multiplex PCR; TCRdb's copy has only in-frame clones and lacks some. The top ten hold 5.5% to 7.5% of the sample, which has 250,000 to 400,000 clones, 12% to 15% seen once. The source material was central memory CD4+ T cells from blood. The receptor was isolated from a man between 25 and 39 years old in good health. This sequence joins TRBV7-9 and TRBJ1-2; D gene ambiguous. The CDR3 coding sequence is TGTGCCAGCAGCTCCGAAGCGTTTATGGCTAACTATGGCTACACCTTC. It encodes CASSSEAFMANYGYTF.